A selection of T cell receptor beta chains follows, all from one sample in a study of T-cell memory formation after mild COVID-19. Each CDR3 protein gets one entry after TCRdb re-called the 5' RACE reads with MiXCR. The sample includes about 420,000 distinct CDR3 sequences, around a quarter of them seen just once. Sequenced input: PBMCs or a T cell subset sorted from them (not recorded which). Receptors originate from an adult woman who had mild COVID-19 (a few samples of this study predate the infection). Cell type and time point are not known. The CDR3 runs from the conserved cysteine through the conserved F or W. The D gene is left open where the match is weak. Clone size is not always given. Where it is, it says once, few, many or a class for expanded clones.

size	J	D	V	CDR3	DNA
NA	TRBJ1-5	NA	TRBV18	CASSGMGGNQPQHF	TGTGCCAGCTCAGGGATGGGGGGAAATCAGCCCCAGCATTTT
few	TRBJ1-2	NA	TRBV6-5	CASSAQGYYGYTF	TGTGCCAGCAGTGCCCAGGGTTACTATGGCTACACCTTC
NA	TRBJ1-2	NA	TRBV12-3/TRBV12-4	CASSFSSLGDAVNYGYTF	TGTGCCAGCAGTTTTTCTTCCCTAGGGGATGCAGTAAACTATGGCTACACCTTC
NA	TRBJ2-5	TRBD2	TRBV9	CASSVFASGQTQYF	TGTGCCAGCAGCGTATTCGCTAGCGGACAGACCCAGTACTTC
NA	TRBJ2-1	TRBD1	TRBV5-1	CASSLEGARGNEQFF	TGCGCCAGCAGCTTGGAGGGGGCCAGAGGCAATGAGCAGTTCTTC
NA	TRBJ2-4	TRBD2	TRBV5-1	CASSPLLAGGGRNIQYF	TGCGCCAGCAGCCCGCTCCTAGCGGGAGGTGGTAGAAACATTCAGTACTTC
few	TRBJ2-7	TRBD1	TRBV5-1	CASSLATDRGEQYF	TGCGCCAGCAGCTTGGCAACCGACAGGGGCGAGCAGTACTTC
NA	TRBJ1-1	NA	TRBV12-3/TRBV12-4	CASIGPRTEAFF	TGTGCCAGCATCGGACCGAGGACTGAAGCTTTCTTT
many	TRBJ1-1	NA	TRBV7-8	CASSLGTSNTEAFF	TGTGCCAGCAGCTTGGGGACATCCAACACTGAAGCTTTCTTT
NA	TRBJ2-1	TRBD2	TRBV28	CASSATSGIANEQFF	TGTGCCAGCAGCGCGACTAGCGGGATTGCCAATGAGCAGTTCTTC
NA	TRBJ1-1	NA	TRBV12-3/TRBV12-4	CASSLALPAFF	TGTGCCAGCAGTTTAGCGCTTCCAGCTTTCTTT
few	TRBJ1-2	NA	TRBV19	CASKRPDYGYTF	TGTGCCAGTAAGAGACCCGACTATGGCTACACCTTC
NA	TRBJ2-3	NA	TRBV6-2/TRBV6-3	CASSDSTLSTDTQYF	TGTGCCAGCAGTGACAGCACCCTCAGCACAGATACGCAGTATTTT
few	TRBJ1-2	NA	TRBV20-1	CSALSQAENYGYTF	TGCAGTGCCCTCTCTCAGGCGGAAAACTATGGCTACACCTTC
NA	TRBJ2-5	NA	TRBV4-3	CASSQWGETQYF	TGCGCCAGCAGCCAATGGGGGGAGACCCAGTACTTC
few	TRBJ2-7	TRBD1	TRBV20-1	CSATGTGGAEYEQYF	TGCAGTGCAACCGGGACAGGGGGCGCGGAGTACGAGCAGTACTTC
NA	TRBJ2-5	NA	TRBV12-3/TRBV12-4	CASSHSQGVGETQYF	TGTGCCAGCAGTCACTCACAGGGAGTGGGAGAGACCCAGTACTTC
few	TRBJ2-2	NA	TRBV4-3	CASSQVGGSAGELFF	TGCGCCAGCAGCCAAGTGGGGGGATCCGCCGGGGAGCTGTTTTTT
NA	TRBJ2-7	TRBD2	TRBV12-3/TRBV12-4	CASSHSSGGLPRRYEQYF	TGTGCCAGCAGCCATTCTAGCGGGGGGCTACCCCGTCGGTACGAGCAGTACTTC
few	TRBJ1-2	TRBD1	TRBV7-2	CASSSGQGVYGYTF	TGTGCCAGCAGCTCCGGACAGGGGGTCTATGGCTACACCTTC
NA	TRBJ2-7	NA	TRBV7-2	CASSSGGPGYEQYF	TGTGCCAGCAGCTCGGGCGGTCCAGGCTACGAGCAGTACTTC
few	TRBJ2-1	NA	TRBV27	CASSRSWGNEQFF	TGTGCCAGCAGCCGTAGTTGGGGCAATGAGCAGTTCTTC
few	TRBJ1-1	NA	TRBV6-5	CASRTTGFIMNTEAFF	TGTGCCAGCAGAACTACGGGGTTTATTATGAACACTGAAGCTTTCTTT
NA	TRBJ2-7	NA	TRBV24-1	CATGLGGEQYF	TGTGCCACCGGTCTAGGTGGCGAGCAGTACTTC
NA	TRBJ2-3	TRBD2	TRBV12-3/TRBV12-4	CASNQRGYTDTQYF	TGTGCCAGCAACCAGCGGGGTTACACAGATACGCAGTATTTT
once	TRBJ2-1	TRBD2	TRBV6-4	CASSVSGETPNEQFF	TGTGCCAGCAGTGTTAGCGGGGAAACACCCAATGAGCAGTTCTTC
NA	TRBJ2-7	NA	TRBV12-3/TRBV12-4	CASSDLGSSYEQYF	TGTGCCAGCAGTGACTTAGGGAGCTCCTACGAGCAGTACTTC
few	TRBJ2-7	TRBD1	TRBV6-5	CASSSLTGGTSYEQYF	TGTGCCAGCAGTTCGTTGACAGGGGGCACCTCCTACGAGCAGTACTTC
NA	TRBJ2-2	NA	TRBV25-1	CASSWGANTGELFF	TGTGCCAGCTCATGGGGGGCGAACACCGGGGAGCTGTTTTTT
few	TRBJ2-3	NA	TRBV7-6	CASSNQMGEDSTDTQYF	TGTGCCAGCAGCAACCAAATGGGGGAGGATAGCACAGATACGCAGTATTTT
NA	TRBJ2-7	NA	TRBV7-8	CASEAHPYEQYF	TGTGCCAGCGAGGCACACCCCTACGAGCAGTACTTC
NA	TRBJ2-3	TRBD2	TRBV7-6	CASSSLTSGSAADTQYF	TGTGCCAGCAGCTCCCTGACTAGCGGGAGTGCTGCAGATACGCAGTATTTT
NA	TRBJ2-4	NA	TRBV5-1	CASSRTGTQNIQYF	TGCGCCAGCAGTCGAACAGGGACCCAAAACATTCAGTACTTC
NA	TRBJ1-4	NA	TRBV6-5	CASSYSGGAMREKLFF	TGTGCCAGCAGTTACTCGGGTGGGGCGATGCGTGAAAAACTGTTTTTT
many	TRBJ2-7	NA	TRBV2	CASSADSEQYF	TGTGCCAGCAGCGCTGATAGCGAGCAGTACTTC
few	TRBJ2-3	NA	TRBV11-2	CASSLPLAARPRRDTQYF	TGTGCCAGCAGCTTACCTTTGGCGGCGAGGCCCCGGAGAGATACGCAGTATTTT
NA	TRBJ1-2	NA	TRBV30	CASQRGGYTF	TGTGCCTCTCAGAGAGGCGGCTACACCTTC
NA	TRBJ2-1	TRBD2	TRBV24-1	CATSEGTTNEQFF	TGTGCCACCAGTGAAGGGACTACTAATGAGCAGTTCTTC
NA	TRBJ2-4	TRBD2	TRBV7-2	CASSLEGLGKNIQYF	TGTGCCAGCAGCTTAGAGGGACTAGGGAAAAACATTCAGTACTTC
NA	TRBJ2-7	NA	TRBV6-5	CASSSGQPPPYEQYF	TGTGCCAGCAGCTCCGGACAGCCGCCCCCCTACGAGCAGTACTTC
many	TRBJ1-2	TRBD1	TRBV7-9	CASSRQGSSGYTF	TGTGCCAGCAGCCGACAGGGGAGTAGCGGCTACACCTTC
few	TRBJ1-5	TRBD1	TRBV29-1	CSVRTGDQPQHF	TGCAGCGTAAGGACAGGGGATCAGCCCCAGCATTTT
NA	TRBJ2-3	TRBD2	TRBV29-1	CSVGLAGVQTQYF	TGCAGCGTTGGACTAGCGGGAGTACAAACGCAGTATTTT
few	TRBJ2-5	NA	TRBV5-6	CASSIVSGETQYF	TGTGCCAGCAGTATTGTCTCGGGAGAGACCCAGTACTTC
NA	TRBJ2-1	TRBD2	TRBV6-5	CASSYSLSSGQFF	TGTGCCAGCAGTTACTCGTTATCTAGCGGCCAGTTCTTC
few	TRBJ2-7	NA	TRBV5-1	CASSLPSFTYEQYF	TGCGCCAGCAGCTTGCCTAGCTTCACCTACGAGCAGTACTTC
NA	TRBJ2-2	TRBD1	TRBV20-1	CSGEDRARGIFTGELFF	TGCAGTGGTGAGGACAGGGCGCGGGGAATCTTCACCGGGGAGCTGTTTTTT
few	TRBJ1-1	NA	TRBV24-1	CATSDPDRKNTEAFF	TGTGCCACCAGTGACCCCGACAGGAAGAACACTGAAGCTTTCTTT
NA	TRBJ2-5	TRBD2	TRBV6-5	CASSLAVAEETQYF	TGTGCCAGCAGTCTAGCGGTCGCGGAGGAGACCCAGTACTTC
NA	TRBJ2-3	TRBD2	TRBV25-1	CASSERAGGRGGTDTHYF	TGTGCCAGCAGTGAAAGGGCGGGAGGGCGCGGAGGCACAGATACGCATTATTTT
NA	TRBJ2-5	NA	TRBV19	CASSYGRDQETQYF	TGTGCCAGTAGTTACGGGCGGGATCAAGAGACCCAGTACTTC
NA	TRBJ2-7	NA	TRBV14	CASSQVSRLRSSYEQYF	TGTGCCAGCAGCCAAGTATCTAGACTCCGGAGCTCCTACGAGCAGTACTTC
few	TRBJ2-1	NA	TRBV20-1	CSATRLRSSYNEQFF	TGCAGTGCTACTAGACTCCGCAGCTCCTACAATGAGCAGTTCTTC
few	TRBJ1-1	NA	TRBV6-6	CASSPPPGTNTEAFF	TGTGCCAGCAGCCCCCCCCCAGGAACCAACACTGAAGCTTTCTTT
few	TRBJ1-5	TRBD1	TRBV24-1	CATSDRTGGFQPQHF	TGTGCCACCAGTGACCGGACAGGGGGCTTTCAGCCCCAGCATTTT